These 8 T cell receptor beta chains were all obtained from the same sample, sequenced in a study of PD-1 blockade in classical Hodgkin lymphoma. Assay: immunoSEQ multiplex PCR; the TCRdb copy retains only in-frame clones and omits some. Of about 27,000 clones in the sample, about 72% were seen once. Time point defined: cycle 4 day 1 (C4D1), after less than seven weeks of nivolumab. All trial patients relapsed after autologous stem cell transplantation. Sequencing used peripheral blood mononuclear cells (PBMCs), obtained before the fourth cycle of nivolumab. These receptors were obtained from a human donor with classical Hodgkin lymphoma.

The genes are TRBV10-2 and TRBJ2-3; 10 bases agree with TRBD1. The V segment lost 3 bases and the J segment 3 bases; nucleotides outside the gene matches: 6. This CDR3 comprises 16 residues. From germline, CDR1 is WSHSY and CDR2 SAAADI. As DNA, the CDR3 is TGCGCCAGCAGTGAAGGGAGGACAGGGGGTACAGATACGCAGTATTTT. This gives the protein CASSEGRTGGTDTQYF.

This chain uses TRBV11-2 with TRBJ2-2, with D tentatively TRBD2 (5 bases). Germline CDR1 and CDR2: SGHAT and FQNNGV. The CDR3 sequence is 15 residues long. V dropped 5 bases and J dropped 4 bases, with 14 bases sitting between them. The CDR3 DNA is TGTGCCAGCAGCCCCCCGGGGTTGGGCACCGGGGAGCTGTTTTTT. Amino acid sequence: CASSPPGLGTGELFF.

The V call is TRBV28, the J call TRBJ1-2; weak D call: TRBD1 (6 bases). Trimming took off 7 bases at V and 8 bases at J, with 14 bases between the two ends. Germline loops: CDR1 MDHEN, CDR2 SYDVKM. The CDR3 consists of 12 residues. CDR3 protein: CASTLRGQGYTF. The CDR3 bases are TGTGCCAGCACCCTCCGAGGACAGGGCTACACCTTC.

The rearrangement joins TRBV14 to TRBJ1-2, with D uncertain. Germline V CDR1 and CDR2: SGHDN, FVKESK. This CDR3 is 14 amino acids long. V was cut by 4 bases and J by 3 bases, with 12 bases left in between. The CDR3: CASSPRGSHYGYTF. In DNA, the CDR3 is TGTGCCAGCAGCCCACGGGGATCTCACTATGGCTACACCTTC. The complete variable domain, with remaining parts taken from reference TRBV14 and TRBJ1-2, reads EAGVTQFPSHSVIEKGQTVTLRCDPISGHDNLYWYRRVMGKEIKFLLHFVKESKQDESGMPNNRFLAERTGGTYSTLKVQPAELEDSGVYFCASSPRGSHYGYTFGSGTRLTVV.

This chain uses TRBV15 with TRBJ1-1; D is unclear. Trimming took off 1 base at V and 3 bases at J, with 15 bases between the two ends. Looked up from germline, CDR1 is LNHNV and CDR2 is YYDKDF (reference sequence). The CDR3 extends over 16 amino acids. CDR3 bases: TGTGCCACCAGCAGAGGGGTCGGGTTTAGGGACACTGAAGCTTTCTTT. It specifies CATSRGVGFRDTEAFF.

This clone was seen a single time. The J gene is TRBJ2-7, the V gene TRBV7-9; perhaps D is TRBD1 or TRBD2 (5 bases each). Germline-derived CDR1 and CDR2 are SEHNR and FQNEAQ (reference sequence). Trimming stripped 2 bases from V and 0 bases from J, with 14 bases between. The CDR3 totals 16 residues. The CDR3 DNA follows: TGTGCCAGCAGCTTATGGGACGGGATGAGCTCCTACGAGCAGTACTTC. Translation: CASSLWDGMSSYEQYF.

CDR3 region: CASSLEGGSYNEQFF. CDR3 sequence (DNA): TGTGCCAGCAGCTTGGAAGGAGGCTCCTACAATGAGCAGTTCTTC. The chain recombines TRBV5-6 with TRBJ2-1, with D perhaps matching TRBD2 (5 bases). Germline loops: CDR1 SGHDT, CDR2 YYEEEE. V lost 0 bases to trimming and J lost 0 bases, with 7 bases between them. The CDR3 runs 15 residues.

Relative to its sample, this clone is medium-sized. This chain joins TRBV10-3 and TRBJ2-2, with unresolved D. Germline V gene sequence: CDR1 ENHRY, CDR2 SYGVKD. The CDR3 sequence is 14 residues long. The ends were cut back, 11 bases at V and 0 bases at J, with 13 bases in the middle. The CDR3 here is CAAEPTTNTGELFF. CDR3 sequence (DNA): TGTGCCGCAGAGCCGACAACGAACACCGGGGAGCTGTTTTTT.